Listed here is a single TCR beta chain. Its antigen is not known. With a J-beta primer mix and a sample-barcoded 5' primer, a second PCR ran 7 to 11 cycles. Each single sample gave us at least 2.5 million CDR3-containing paired-end reads. TCRdb ran MiXCR on the 5' RACE reads and lists one entry per CDR3 protein. Among roughly 2 million distinct CDR3 sequences listed, roughly 50% were seen once. Between the trimmed V and J ends, which lost 2 bases and 0 bases, there was a span of 8 bases. The CDR3 sequence is 15 residues long. This sample was taken from a study of blood T cells in healthy people across ages. The study's findings and limits: Both naive CD4+ cell counts and diversity were greater in long-lived donors than in aged donors.

What was sequenced was blood. The chain couples TRBV12-3 or TRBV12-4 to TRBJ2-1; tentative D call: TRBD2 (5 bases). This receptor was taken from a woman in her forties in good health. The CDR3 is CASSLLSGSYNEQFF. CDR3 sequence (DNA): TGTGCCAGCAGTTTACTCAGCGGCTCCTACAATGAGCAGTTCTTC.